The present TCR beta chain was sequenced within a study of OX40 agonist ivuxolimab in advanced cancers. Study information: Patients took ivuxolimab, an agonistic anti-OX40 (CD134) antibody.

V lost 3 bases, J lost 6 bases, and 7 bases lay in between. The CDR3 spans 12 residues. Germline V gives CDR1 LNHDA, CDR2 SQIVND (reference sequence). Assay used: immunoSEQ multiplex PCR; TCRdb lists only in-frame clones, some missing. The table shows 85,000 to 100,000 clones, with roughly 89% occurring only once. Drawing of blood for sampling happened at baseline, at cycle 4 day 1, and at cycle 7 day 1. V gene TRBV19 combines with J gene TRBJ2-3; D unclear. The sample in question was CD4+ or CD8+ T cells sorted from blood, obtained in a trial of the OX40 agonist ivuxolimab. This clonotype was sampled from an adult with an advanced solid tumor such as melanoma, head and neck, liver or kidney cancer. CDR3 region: CASSIGVDTQYF. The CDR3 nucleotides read TGTGCCAGTAGTATCGGAGTTGATACGCAGTATTTT.